A selection of T cell receptor beta chains follows, all from one sample in a study of cytomegalovirus exposure and HLA in healthy donors. Produced via immunoSEQ multiplex PCR; TCRdb's table is partial and in-frame only. The sample has 120,000 to 150,000 clones, roughly 86% seen once. Sequenced material: PBMCs. Receptor source: a man aged 18-30 years in good health and CMV-seropositive. Both conserved end residues are part of each CDR3. The D gene is left open where the match is weak. Clone size is shown for a subset of rows, as once, few, many or a class of expanded clone.

j_call	v_call	d_call	clone_size	cdr3_nt	cdr3_aa
TRBJ2-3	TRBV5-4	-	-	TGTGCCAGCAGCCCCTGGGGGGTAGATACGCAGTATTTT	CASSPWGVDTQYF
TRBJ2-1	TRBV28	-	-	TGTGCCAGCAGTTTTAAGGACAGACGCGAGCAGTTCTTC	CASSFKDRREQFF
TRBJ2-3	TRBV28	TRBD1	-	TGTGCCAGCAGTTTACGGGACAGGGGAACAGATACGCAGTATTTT	CASSLRDRGTDTQYF
TRBJ2-5	TRBV5-1	TRBD2	-	TGCGCCAGCACCCCGGGGGGGTGGAGGGGAGAGACCCAGTACTTC	CASTPGGWRGETQYF
TRBJ2-7	TRBV18	-	-	TGTGCCAGCTCACCACGCCAGGGTTACGAGCAGTACTTC	CASSPRQGYEQYF
TRBJ2-7	TRBV6-5	-	-	TGTGCCAGCAGTTACAGGGGTTTGGACGAGCAGTACTTC	CASSYRGLDEQYF
TRBJ1-4	TRBV27	-	-	TGTGCCAGCAGCCCATTATCCCCCTTGGAGGAGTATAATGAAAAACTGTTTTTT	CASSPLSPLEEYNEKLFF
TRBJ1-4	TRBV28	-	once	TGTGCCAGCAATACCCTAAGGACGGGAACAGAAAAACTGTTTTTT	CASNTLRTGTEKLFF
TRBJ2-7	TRBV6-4	TRBD2	-	TGTGCCAGCAGTGCCTTATCTAGCGGGGGGCCCTACGAGCAGTACTTC	CASSALSSGGPYEQYF
TRBJ1-1	TRBV7-9	-	once	TGTGCCAGCAGTCCACAAATTGGGAGGGAAGCTTTCTTT	CASSPQIGREAFF
TRBJ2-3	TRBV11-2	-	-	TGTGCCAGCAGCTTATTACAGGGCGGAGGCACAGATACGCAGTATTTT	CASSLLQGGGTDTQYF